This entry lists 21 T cell receptor beta chains sequenced from one sample in a study of cytomegalovirus exposure and HLA in healthy donors. PCR amplification relied on 60 Vbeta primers (plus 13 Jbeta primers). Assay used: immunoSEQ multiplex PCR; TCRdb lists only in-frame clones, some missing. The table includes around 180,000 clones, 80% to 85% detected once. The sequencing input was PBMCs. These receptors were taken from a woman between 40 and 50 years old in good health and CMV-seronegative.

The chain carries TRBV27 and TRBJ1-4; D is perhaps TRBD1 (6 bases). The germline V gene encodes CDR1 MNHEY and CDR2 SMNVEV (reference sequence). Trimming took off 6 bases at V and 5 bases at J, with 13 bases between the two ends. This CDR3 contains 14 residues. In DNA, the CDR3 is TGTGCCAGCAGGCTACAGGGAAGGAATGAAAAACTGTTTTTT. Its translation: CASRLQGRNEKLFF.

This chain uses TRBV23-1 with TRBJ2-1; D ambiguous. TRBV23-1 is identified as an open reading frame with a role that is uncertain. V was pared by 2 bases and J by 4 bases, with 18 bases between. CDR3 size: 17 residues. CDR3 protein: CASSQIFVSCPYNEQFF. For the CDR3, the DNA is TGCGCCAGCAGTCAAATTTTTGTTAGTTGCCCATACAATGAGCAGTTCTTC.

This clone was counted once. The rearrangement joins TRBV29-1 to TRBJ2-2; 9 positions agree with TRBD1. The CDR3 is made up of 14 amino acids. Germline V gene lookup returns CDR1 SQVTM and CDR2 ANQGSEA. V was clipped by 6 bases and J by 1 base; unmatched bases: 3. The CDR3 DNA is TGCAGCGTCGGGACAGGGATGAACACCGGGGAGCTGTTTTTT. Residues: CSVGTGMNTGELFF.

This clone was picked up a small number of times. The J gene is TRBJ2-1, the V gene TRBV4-2; possible D gene TRBD1, 5 bases. Germline V gene sequence: CDR1 LGHNA, CDR2 YNFKEQ. The CDR3 runs to 13 residues. V was pared by 0 bases and J by 15 bases, with 15 bases between. CDR3 in amino acids: CASSQDPRDLVFF. The CDR3 DNA reads as TGTGCCAGCAGCCAAGATCCCAGGGATCTGGTGTTCTTC.

This sequence joins TRBV7-9 and TRBJ1-3, with D uncertain. Germline-derived CDR1 and CDR2 are SEHNR and FQNEAQ (reference sequence). The CDR3 consists of 12 residues. Trimming took 6 bases from V and 11 from J, leaving 14 bases between them. The CDR3 DNA reads TGTGCCAGCAGGACCGACACCGTCGCCATATATTTT. The encoded protein is CASRTDTVAIYF.

This clone has just one count. The chain is built from TRBV6-4 and TRBJ2-7, with TRBD1 matching over 9 bases. CDR3 size: 18 residues. The V gene's germline CDR1 is MRHNA and CDR2 SNTAGT. The J segment lost 1 base and the V segment lost 6 bases, leaving 16 bases of the junction unmatched. Written as DNA, the CDR3 is TGTGCCAGCAGCGAAAATAAATCCGGGACAGGGATGTCCTACGAGCAGTACGTC. Encoded protein: CASSENKSGTGMSYEQYV.

The gene calls are TRBV12-5 and TRBJ2-7; TRBD2 is a possible D gene (6 bases). CDR3 length: 13 amino acids. From germline, CDR1 is LGHNT and CDR2 FRNRAP. Trimming pared 7 bases from V and 4 bases from J, leaving 14 bases between. The CDR3 sequence is CASAVWGTYEQYV. The CDR3 DNA is TGTGCTAGTGCTGTTTGGGGGACTTACGAGCAGTACGTC.

The CDR3, as DNA: TGTGCCTGGACCGGGACAAGGAACACCGGGGAGCTGTTTTTT. It codes for CAWTGTRNTGELFF. This sequence joins TRBV30 and TRBJ2-2, with D perhaps TRBD1 (6 bases). Per the germline V gene, CDR1 is GTSNPN and CDR2 is SVGIG (reference sequence). V dropped 4 bases and J dropped 1 base, with 10 bases sitting between them. This CDR3 is 14 amino acids long.

J is TRBJ1-4 and V is TRBV28; 8 bases align to TRBD1. Trimming removed 4 bases from V and 3 bases from J; junction bases left unmatched: 4. The CDR3 runs 15 residues. The germline CDR1 and CDR2 sequences are MDHEN and SYDVKM. CDR3 nucleotide sequence: TGTGCCAGCAGTTCCACAGGGGGATCTAATGAAAAACTGTTTTTT. Protein product: CASSSTGGSNEKLFF.

The V gene is TRBV7-2, the J gene TRBJ2-1; 10 bases are shared with TRBD1. The CDR3 is made up of 16 amino acids. From germline, CDR1 is SGHTA and CDR2 FQGNSA. The V segment lost 6 bases and the J segment 7 bases; nucleotides outside the gene matches: 12. The CDR3 sequence is CASSLSPGQGLNEQFF. The DNA of the CDR3 is TGTGCCAGCAGTTTATCCCCGGGACAGGGGTTGAATGAGCAGTTCTTC.

The CDR3 DNA is TGTGCCAGCAGACAAATAGCGCGGGTCGCCGGGGAGCTGTTTTTT. This translates into CASRQIARVAGELFF. The V and J genes are TRBV27 and TRBJ2-2; D possibly corresponds to TRBD2 (5 bases). Trimming cost V 6 bases and J 6 bases, with 17 bases left between them. Per germline, CDR1 MNHEY and CDR2 SMNVEV (reference sequence). The CDR3 runs to 15 residues.

The J gene is TRBJ2-7, the V gene TRBV27; D not certain. V was clipped by 5 bases and J by 2 bases, with 10 bases between them. This CDR3 contains 13 residues. In germline, CDR1 is MNHEY, CDR2 SMNVEV (reference sequence). The CDR3 sequence is CASSETWAYEQYF. DNA for the CDR3: TGTGCCAGCAGTGAGACATGGGCCTACGAGCAGTACTTC.

The J gene is TRBJ2-3, the V gene TRBV6-1; 8 bases align to TRBD1. Germline V gene sequence: CDR1 MNHNS, CDR2 SASEGT. This CDR3 spans 17 amino acids. V lost 3 bases and J lost 5; bases outside the gene matches: 13. The CDR3 loop is CASSDPTGDGSGDTQYF. DNA of the CDR3: TGTGCCAGCAGTGACCCGACAGGGGACGGGAGTGGAGATACGCAGTATTTT.

CDR3 nucleotides: TGCAGCGCCTCCTCCGGGACAGGGACCTATGGCTACACCTTC. This gives the protein CSASSGTGTYGYTF. The chain uses TRBV29-1 and TRBJ1-2, with 9 bases identical to TRBD1. The trim removed 7 bases at V and 4 bases at J, leaving 10 bases unmatched. The germline CDR1 and CDR2 sequences are SQVTM and ANQGSEA. This CDR3 comprises 14 residues.

This rearrangement joins TRBV6-6 to TRBJ1-5, with 8 bases fitting TRBD1. The CDR3 runs to 15 residues. The junction had 6 bases not matched to a gene; V was cut back by 6 bases and J by 2 bases. Germline assignment: CDR1 MNHNY and CDR2 SVGAGI (reference sequence). CDR3 in amino acids: CASRDPGQGNQPQHF. Here the CDR3 DNA reads TGTGCCAGCAGGGACCCGGGACAGGGCAATCAGCCCCAGCATTTT.

This chain uses TRBV4-3 with TRBJ2-3; TRBD2 matches 16 bases. V dropped 0 bases and J dropped 4; count of bases not matched to a gene: 13. Germline CDR1 reads LGHNA; CDR2 reads YSLEER. This CDR3 contains 21 residues. Written as DNA, the CDR3 is TGCGCCAGCAGCCAAGATGGTCTAAGGGGACTAGCGGGAGGGGTAGCAGATACGCAGTATTTT. This gives the protein CASSQDGLRGLAGGVADTQYF.

The V and J genes are TRBV7-3 and TRBJ2-3, with 10 bases aligning to TRBD2. V lost 5 bases to trimming and J lost 3 bases; unmatched junction nucleotides: 8. From germline, CDR1 is SGHTA and CDR2 FQGTGA. CDR3 length: 16 residues. The CDR3 DNA is TGTGCCAGCAGCACCGGTAGCGGGAGGATGACAGATACGCAGTATTTT. This translates into CASSTGSGRMTDTQYF.

The J gene is TRBJ2-1, the V gene TRBV5-6; the D gene is possibly TRBD2 (6 bases). The germline V gene has CDR1 SGHDT and CDR2 YYEEEE. The V end was cut by 4 bases, the J end by 9 bases, with 14 bases between. The CDR3 contains 13 residues. DNA of the CDR3: TGTGCCAGCAGCCCGCGACTAGTGGGTGAGCAGTTCTTC. It encodes CASSPRLVGEQFF.

This clone has a single count. V and J are TRBV7-2 and TRBJ1-1, with TRBD1 matching over 8 bases. Trimming at V came to 4 bases and at J to 2 bases, leaving 3 bases not matched to a gene. Germline CDR1 and CDR2: SGHTA and FQGNSA. This CDR3 is 14 amino acids long. The CDR3: CASSSQGANTEAFF. For the CDR3, the DNA is TGTGCCAGCAGCTCCCAGGGGGCCAACACTGAAGCTTTCTTT.

The chain combines TRBV9 with TRBJ2-1; 12 positions match TRBD2. CDR1 SGDLS and CDR2 YYNGEE come from the germline V gene. There are 16 residues in the CDR3. V was pared by 2 bases and J by 5 bases, with 5 bases of the junction left unmatched. CDR3 sequence (DNA): TGTGCCAGCAGCGTCTTGGGACTAGCGGGTAACAATGAGCAGTTCTTC. Amino acids: CASSVLGLAGNNEQFF.

The V call is TRBV19, the J call TRBJ1-1, with D possibly being TRBD1 (5 bases). V shed 6 bases and J shed 7 bases, with 12 bases lying between them. The germline CDR1 and CDR2 sequences are LNHDA and SQIVND (reference sequence). This CDR3 has 12 residues. The CDR3 DNA is TGTGCCAGTAGCGACGACAGAAGTGAAGCTTTCTTT. It yields the protein CASSDDRSEAFF.